These 25 T cell receptor beta chains came from one sample sequenced in a study of blood T cell repertoires in COVID-19 (dated by TCRdb to 2019 to 2021). The library was built by means of the immunoSEQ multiplex PCR assay. Held by TCRdb, this immuneACCESS table contains in-frame sequences only and omits some clones. Under half of the omission traces to an unresolved V gene where checked; the cause of the rest is unknown. The sample table shows 250,000 to 400,000 clones, and approximately 88% are seen once. 1.5% to 2% of the sample is taken by the ten largest. The sample consisted of peripheral blood. The receptor set was obtained from a woman between 25 and 40 years old with COVID-19, enrolled during active disease.

This clone was counted a single time. J is TRBJ2-7 and V is TRBV5-1; 7 bases match TRBD2. The V segment lost 7 bases and the J segment 7 bases; nucleotides outside the gene matches: 5. This CDR3 is 11 amino acids long. The germline CDR1 and CDR2 sequences are SGHRS and YFSETQ. This CDR3 reads CASEGRGEQYF. DNA for the CDR3: TGCGCCAGCGAAGGGAGGGGTGAGCAGTACTTC.

This chain connects TRBV6-2 or TRBV6-3 to TRBJ1-4; no reliable D call. Trimming left V 1 base short and J 7 bases short, with 13 bases between. Germline CDR1 and CDR2: MNHEY and SVGEGT. This CDR3 spans 15 amino acids. Written as DNA, the CDR3 is TGTGCCAGCAGTTACTTCCCCAGGTTGGGTGAAAAACTGTTTTTT. This translates into CASSYFPRLGEKLFF.

V gene TRBV5-1 combines with J gene TRBJ1-3, with unresolved D. The CDR3 is 15 amino acids. V lost 3 bases to trimming and J lost 3 bases, with 13 bases between them. Germline V gives CDR1 SGHRS, CDR2 YFSETQ. CDR3: CASSSPPGGGNTIYF. CDR3 DNA: TGCGCCAGCAGCTCCCCGCCCGGCGGTGGAAACACCATATATTTT.

This chain uses TRBV5-4 with TRBJ2-5; 9 bases fit TRBD2. Germline V gene data show CDR1 as SGHNT and CDR2 as YYREEE (reference sequence). Trimming removed 4 bases from V and 1 base from J; junction bases left unmatched: 11. This CDR3 is built from 17 residues. The CDR3 reads CASSPRGGGGGQETQYF. The CDR3 region has the DNA TGTGCCAGCAGCCCTCGTGGGGGCGGGGGGGGCCAAGAGACCCAGTACTTC.

The V gene is TRBV20-1, the J gene TRBJ2-1; perhaps TRBD1 as D (5 bases). Germline-derived CDR1 and CDR2 are DFQATT and SNEGSKA (reference sequence). The CDR3 covers 13 residues. Trimming removed 3 bases from V and 9 bases from J, with 15 bases in between. This chain's CDR3 is CSASRQGLLEQFF. The DNA for the CDR3 is TGCAGTGCTAGTCGCCAGGGCCTTCTTGAGCAGTTCTTC.

The chain joins TRBV5-1 to TRBJ2-2; D is perhaps TRBD1 (5 bases). The length of the CDR3 is 15 residues. Deletions cut 2 bases from V and 1 base from J, with 9 bases between. Germline V gives CDR1 SGHRS, CDR2 YFSETQ. CDR3 nucleotides: TGCGCCAGCAGCTTCCGGACACGGAACACCGGGGAGCTGTTTTTT. This encodes CASSFRTRNTGELFF.

The rearrangement joins TRBV19 to TRBJ2-1, with 8 bases identical to TRBD1. Germline CDR1 reads LNHDA; CDR2 reads SQIVND (reference sequence). This CDR3 comprises 15 residues. The ends lost 4 bases at V and 6 bases at J; junction bases unmatched: 8. The CDR3 coding sequence is TGTGCCAGTAGTAGGACAGGGTCTTTTTTCAATGAGCAGTTCTTC. Translation: CASSRTGSFFNEQFF.

The V call is TRBV7-8, the J call TRBJ1-1; TRBD1 aligns across 8 bases. The CDR3 runs 15 residues. The junction had 6 bases not matched to a gene; V was cut back by 5 bases and J by 1 base. Germline assignment: CDR1 SGHVS and CDR2 FQNEAQ. The CDR3 DNA is TGTGCCAGCAGCGTTAGGGGACAGGCGAACACTGAAGCTTTCTTT. Its protein product is CASSVRGQANTEAFF.

The V gene is TRBV3-1 (or the pseudogene TRBV3-2), the J gene TRBJ1-3; 7 bases line up with TRBD1. The CDR3 consists of 16 residues. Germline assignment: CDR1 LGHDT and CDR2 YNNKEL (reference sequence). J lost 0 bases, V lost 2 bases, and 4 bases had no gene match. This CDR3 is CASSQRGQHSGNTIYF. CDR3 bases: TGTGCCAGCAGCCAACGGGGACAGCACTCTGGAAACACCATATATTTT.

The chain combines TRBV12-5 with TRBJ2-1, with 10 bases lining up with TRBD1. Germline loops: CDR1 LGHNT, CDR2 FRNRAP. The CDR3 length is 16 residues. The J segment lost 10 bases and the V segment lost 0 bases, leaving 9 bases of the junction unmatched. The CDR3 sequence is CASGLVLGQGVEEQFF. DNA for the CDR3: TGTGCTAGTGGTTTGGTACTTGGACAGGGGGTCGAGGAGCAGTTCTTC.

The rearrangement uses TRBV7-8 and TRBJ2-2; no reliable D call. Trimming took off 0 bases at V and 1 base at J, with 3 bases between the two ends. Germline CDR1 and CDR2: SGHVS and FQNEAQ. The CDR3 totals 14 residues. CDR3 amino acids: CASSLAQNTGELFF. DNA for the CDR3: TGTGCCAGCAGCTTAGCCCAGAACACCGGGGAGCTGTTTTTT.

The CDR3 DNA sequence: TGTGCCAGCAGCCGAACTTATGGCTACACCTTC. The encoded protein is CASSRTYGYTF. This sequence joins TRBV7-9 and TRBJ1-2; D is unresolved. Germline CDR1 SEHNR, CDR2 FQNEAQ (reference sequence). The CDR3 runs 11 residues. Trimming stripped 5 bases from V and 5 bases from J, with 6 bases between.

J is TRBJ1-1 and V is TRBV5-4, with D possibly being TRBD1 (6 bases). Per germline, CDR1 SGHNT and CDR2 YYREEE (reference sequence). The V and J ends lost 4 bases and 10 bases respectively, with 20 bases between them. The CDR3 covers 14 residues. The CDR3 nucleotides are TGTGCCAGCAGCCCCGCTACGAGACAGGCAGGAGCTTTCTTT. Translation gives CASSPATRQAGAFF.

V is TRBV2 and J is TRBJ1-1; D is possibly TRBD1 (5 bases). The CDR3 consists of 16 residues. Germline lookup yields CDR1 SNHLY and CDR2 FYNNEI. V was cut by 8 bases and J by 5 bases, with 24 bases left in between. CDR3 nucleotide sequence: TGTGCCAGCCCGCCGGGCAGGGAAACGTATTATACTGAAGCTTTCTTT. Encoded protein: CASPPGRETYYTEAFF.

This sequence joins TRBV6-5 and TRBJ1-2, with 7 bases fitting TRBD1. After removal of 5 bases from V and 6 bases from J, the junction contained 3 bases not matched to a gene. This CDR3 region has 12 residues. The germline V gene has CDR1 MNHEY and CDR2 SVGAGI. CDR3 loop: CASSRGLDGYTF. CDR3 DNA: TGTGCCAGCAGTAGGGGGCTCGATGGCTACACCTTC.

The V and J genes are TRBV29-1 and TRBJ1-3; unclear D gene. With 0 bases removed from V and 0 bases from J, the gap between germline ends came to 12 bases. CDR3 size: 16 residues. From germline, CDR1 is SQVTM and CDR2 ANQGSEA. Here the CDR3 reads CSVEDLHGYSGNTIYF. DNA for the CDR3: TGCAGCGTTGAAGATCTTCACGGGTACTCTGGAAACACCATATATTTT.

V is TRBV9 and J is TRBJ2-3, with 7 bases fitting TRBD2. CDR1 SGDLS and CDR2 YYNGEE come from the germline V gene. The CDR3 extends over 14 amino acids. Trimming at V came to 4 bases and at J to 1 base, leaving 3 bases not matched to a gene. The CDR3 DNA follows: TGTGCCAGCAGCCGGACTAGTGGCACAGATACGCAGTATTTT. Protein sequence: CASSRTSGTDTQYF.

The chain is built from TRBV19 and TRBJ1-5, with D possibly being TRBD1 (6 bases). Deletions cut 4 bases from V and 4 bases from J, with 14 bases between. In germline, CDR1 is LNHDA, CDR2 SQIVND (reference sequence). The CDR3 extends over 15 amino acids. The CDR3 loop reads CASSSFSGQNQPQHF. DNA for the CDR3: TGTGCCAGTAGTAGCTTTTCAGGACAGAATCAGCCCCAGCATTTT.

The gene calls are TRBV1 and TRBJ1-5. TRBV1 is an annotated pseudogene. CDR3 length: 15 amino acids. The CDR3 DNA reads TGCACCAGCAGCCACCGCGGGGTGGGTAGTAAGGCCCAGCATTTT. It yields the protein CTSSHRGVGSKAQHF.

This clone was seen only once. The chain couples TRBV2 to TRBJ1-6; a possible D gene is TRBD1 (5 bases). CDR3 length: 14 residues. Germline CDR1 reads SNHLY; CDR2 reads FYNNEI. Trimming stripped 11 bases from V and 7 bases from J, with 18 bases between. CDR3 sequence (DNA): TGTGCCGGTCAAGGGGAGGGCAGGAATTCACCCCTCCACTTT. This gives the protein CAGQGEGRNSPLHF.

This clone has a handful of counts. V usage is TRBV18 and J usage is TRBJ1-4; no definite D call. The V end was cut by 3 bases, the J end by 2 bases, with 7 bases between. The CDR3 has 14 residues. Germline V gene lookup returns CDR1 KGHSH and CDR2 LQKENI. The CDR3 DNA reads as TGTGCCAGCTCACCCGTGAGCACTAATGAAAAACTGTTTTTT. It encodes CASSPVSTNEKLFF.

CDR3 coding DNA: TGTGCCAGCAGTTTGTCACAGTGGGGACACACGAACACTGAAGCTTTCTTT. Protein sequence: CASSLSQWGHTNTEAFF. The chain joins TRBV3-1 (or the pseudogene TRBV3-2) to TRBJ1-1; D is perhaps TRBD1 (6 bases). Germline V gene sequence: CDR1 LGHDT, CDR2 YNNKEL (reference sequence). Trimming removed 6 bases from V and 1 base from J, with 21 bases in between. The CDR3 totals 17 residues.

The chain uses TRBV28 and TRBJ1-5; no definite D call. CDR3 length: 12 residues. Germline CDR1 MDHEN, CDR2 SYDVKM. V was shortened by 4 bases and J by 7 bases, with 8 bases between the two germline ends. The CDR3 sequence: CASSSEGQPQHF. CDR3 sequence (DNA): TGTGCCAGCAGTTCAGAGGGACAGCCCCAGCATTTT.

On this clone: Other DNA sequences within the sample encode an identical CDR3. The CDR3 DNA sequence: TGCAGCGTAGAGGGAGCGGGGACAGATACGCAGTATTTT. It translates to CSVEGAGTDTQYF. This sequence joins TRBV29-1 and TRBJ2-3, with 7 bases fitting TRBD2. The ends lost 6 bases at V and 3 bases at J; junction bases unmatched: 6. This CDR3 region has 13 residues. CDR1 and CDR2 from the germline V gene are SQVTM and ANQGSEA.

The rearrangement uses TRBV7-8 and TRBJ1-2; 10 bases line up with TRBD1. Looked up from germline, CDR1 is SGHVS and CDR2 is FQNEAQ. V shed 5 bases and J 2 bases; nucleotides not matched to a gene: 2. This CDR3 is 14 amino acids long. The CDR3, as DNA: TGTGCCAGCAGCCGGACAGGGGGGAACTATGGCTACACCTTC. As protein: CASSRTGGNYGYTF.